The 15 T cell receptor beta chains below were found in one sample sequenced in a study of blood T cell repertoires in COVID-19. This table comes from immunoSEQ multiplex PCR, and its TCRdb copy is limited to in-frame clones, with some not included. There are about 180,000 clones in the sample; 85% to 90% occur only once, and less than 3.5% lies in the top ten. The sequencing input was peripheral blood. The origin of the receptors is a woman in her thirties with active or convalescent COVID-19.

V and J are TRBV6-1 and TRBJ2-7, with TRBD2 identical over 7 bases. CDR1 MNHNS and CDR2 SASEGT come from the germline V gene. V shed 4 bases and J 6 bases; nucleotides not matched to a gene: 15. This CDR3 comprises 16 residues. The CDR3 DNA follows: TGTGCCAGCAGTGTCCTTCAGGTGGGAGGGCCCGGCGAGCAGTACTTC. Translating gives CASSVLQVGGPGEQYF.

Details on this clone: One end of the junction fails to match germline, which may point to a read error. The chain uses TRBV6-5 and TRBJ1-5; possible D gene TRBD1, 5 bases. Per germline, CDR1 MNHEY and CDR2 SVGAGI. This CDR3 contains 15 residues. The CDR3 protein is CASRYPPPGNQPQHF. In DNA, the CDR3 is TGTGCCAGCCGTTACCCTCCCCCAGGGAATCAGCCCCAGCATTTT.

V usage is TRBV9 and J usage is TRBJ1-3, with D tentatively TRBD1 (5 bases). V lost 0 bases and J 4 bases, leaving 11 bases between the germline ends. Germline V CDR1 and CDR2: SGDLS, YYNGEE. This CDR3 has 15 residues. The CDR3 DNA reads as TGTGCCAGCAGCGTAGCGGGGGGAGCGGGAAACACCATATATTTT. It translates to CASSVAGGAGNTIYF.

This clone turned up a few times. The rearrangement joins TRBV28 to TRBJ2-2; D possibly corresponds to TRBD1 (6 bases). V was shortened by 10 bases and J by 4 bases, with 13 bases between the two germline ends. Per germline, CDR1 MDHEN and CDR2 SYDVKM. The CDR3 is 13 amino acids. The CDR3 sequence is CANMDSSTGELFF. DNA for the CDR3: TGTGCCAACATGGACAGCTCCACCGGGGAGCTGTTTTTT.

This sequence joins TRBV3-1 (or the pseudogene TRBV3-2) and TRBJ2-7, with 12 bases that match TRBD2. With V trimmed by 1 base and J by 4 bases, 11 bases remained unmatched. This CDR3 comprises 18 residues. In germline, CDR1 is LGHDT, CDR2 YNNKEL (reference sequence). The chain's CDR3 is CASSQGLAGGPWWYEQYF. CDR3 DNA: TGTGCCAGCAGCCAAGGGCTAGCGGGAGGGCCATGGTGGTACGAGCAGTACTTC.

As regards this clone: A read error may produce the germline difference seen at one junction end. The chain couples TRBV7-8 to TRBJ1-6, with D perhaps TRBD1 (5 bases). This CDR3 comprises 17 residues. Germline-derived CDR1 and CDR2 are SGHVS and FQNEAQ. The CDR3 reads CASSWPRQSSYNSLLHF. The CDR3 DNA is TGTGCCAGCAGCTGGCCTCGACAGAGCTCCTATAATTCACTCCTCCACTTT. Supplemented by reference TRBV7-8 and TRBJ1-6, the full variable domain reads GAGVSQSPRYKVAKRGQDVALRCDPISGHVSLFWYQQALGQGPEFLTYFQNEAQLDKSGLPSDRFFAERPEGSVSTLKIQRTQQEDSAVYLCASSWPRQSSYNSLLHFGNGTRLTVT.

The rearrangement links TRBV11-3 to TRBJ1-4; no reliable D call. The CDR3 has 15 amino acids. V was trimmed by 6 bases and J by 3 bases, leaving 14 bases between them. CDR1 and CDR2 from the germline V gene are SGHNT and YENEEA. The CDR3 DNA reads TGTGCCAGCAGACGAACGGGAAGAGCTAATGAAAAACTGTTTTTT. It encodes CASRRTGRANEKLFF.

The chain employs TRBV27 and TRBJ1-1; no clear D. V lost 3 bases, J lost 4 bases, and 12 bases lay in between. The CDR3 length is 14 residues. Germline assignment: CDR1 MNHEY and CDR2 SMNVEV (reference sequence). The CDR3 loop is CASSFAGRGTEAFF. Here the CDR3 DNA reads TGTGCCAGCAGTTTTGCCGGCCGAGGCACTGAAGCTTTCTTT.

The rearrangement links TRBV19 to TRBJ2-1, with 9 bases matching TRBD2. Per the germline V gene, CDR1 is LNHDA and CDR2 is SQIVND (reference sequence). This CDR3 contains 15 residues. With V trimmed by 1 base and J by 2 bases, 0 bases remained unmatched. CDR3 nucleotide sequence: TGTGCCAGTAGTATAGTAGCGGGAGCCTACAATGAGCAGTTCTTC. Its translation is CASSIVAGAYNEQFF.

In DNA, the CDR3 is TGTGCCAGCAGCGTAGCTACGGCAGGAACCGGGGAGCTGTTTTTT. Residues: CASSVATAGTGELFF. V gene TRBV9 combines with J gene TRBJ2-2; D remains unclear. Trimming pared 0 bases from V and 5 bases from J, leaving 11 bases between. The CDR3 is 15 residues long. Germline-derived CDR1 and CDR2 are SGDLS and YYNGEE. Combining the CDR3 with reference TRBV9 and TRBJ2-2 gives the whole variable domain DSGVTQTPKHLITATGQRVTLRCSPRSGDLSVYWYQQSLDQGLQFLIQYYNGEERAKGNILERFSAQQFPDLHSELNLSSLELGDSALYFCASSVATAGTGELFFGEGSRLTVL.

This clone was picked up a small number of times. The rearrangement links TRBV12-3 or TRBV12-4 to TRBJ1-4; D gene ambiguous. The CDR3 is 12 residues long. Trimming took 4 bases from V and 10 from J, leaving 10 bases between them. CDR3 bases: TGTGCCAGCAGTTCCAGGTTGGGAAAACTGTTTTTT. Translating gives CASSSRLGKLFF.

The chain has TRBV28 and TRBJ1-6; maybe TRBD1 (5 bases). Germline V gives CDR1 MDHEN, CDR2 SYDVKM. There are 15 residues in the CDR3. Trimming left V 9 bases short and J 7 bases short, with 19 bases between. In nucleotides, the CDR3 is TGTGCCAGTCGGCCCTTGGGGGGTGGCAATTCACCCCTCCACTTT. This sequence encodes CASRPLGGGNSPLHF. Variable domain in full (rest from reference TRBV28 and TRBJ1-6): DVKVTQSSRYLVKRTGEKVFLECVQDMDHENMFWYRQDPGLGLRLIYFSYDVKMKEKGDIPEGYSVSREKKERFSLILESASTNQTSMYLCASRPLGGGNSPLHFGNGTRLTVT.

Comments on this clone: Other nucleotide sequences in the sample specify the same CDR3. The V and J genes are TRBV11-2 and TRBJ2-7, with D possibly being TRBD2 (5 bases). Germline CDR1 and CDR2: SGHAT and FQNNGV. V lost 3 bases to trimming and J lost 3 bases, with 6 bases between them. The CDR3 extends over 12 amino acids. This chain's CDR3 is CASSFGDYEQYF. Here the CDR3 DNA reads TGTGCCAGCAGCTTCGGGGACTACGAGCAGTACTTC.

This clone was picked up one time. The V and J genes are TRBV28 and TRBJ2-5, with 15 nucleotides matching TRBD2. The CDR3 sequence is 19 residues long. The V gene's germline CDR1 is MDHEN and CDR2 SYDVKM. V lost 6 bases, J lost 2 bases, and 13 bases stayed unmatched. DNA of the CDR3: TGTGCCAGCAGCACCGGGACTAGCGGGAGGAACACTATACAAGAGACCCAGTACTTC. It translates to CASSTGTSGRNTIQETQYF.

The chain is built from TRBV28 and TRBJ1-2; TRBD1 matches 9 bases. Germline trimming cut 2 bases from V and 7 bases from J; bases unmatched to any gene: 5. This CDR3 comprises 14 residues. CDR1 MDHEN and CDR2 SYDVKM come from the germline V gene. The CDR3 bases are TGTGCCAGCAGTTTAGGGGACAGGGCCGGTGGCTACACCTTC. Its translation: CASSLGDRAGGYTF.